This TCR beta chain was obtained from a study of spatial heterogeneity in lung cancer. Background on the study: Samples were donated by 72 untreated early-stage non-small cell lung cancer patients. The average count in raw reads for each unique TCR and UMI combination exceeded 8.5 appearances. The study's findings and limits: At resection, ubiquitous expanded tumor TCRs appeared in blood more than at follow-up.

Every TCR cDNA molecule bore a unique molecular identifier. MiXCR, applied by TCRdb to the 5' RACE reads, yields one record per CDR3 protein. The sample contains roughly 120,000 distinct CDR3 sequences, 12% of which appear only once. Time point in this sample: blood at routine non-recurrence follow-up after resection. Material for sequencing was whole RNA from tumor, nontumor lung or frozen PBMC, left unsorted. As regards this clonotype: Its specificity is unknown.

The receptor comes from a male donor with early-stage non-small cell lung cancer. Sample: PBMCs, taken at follow-up.

The DNA for the CDR3 is TGCGCCAGCAGCCCGAGACAGGTTACCGATCAGCCCCAGCATTTT. It translates to CASSPRQVTDQPQHF. The chain links TRBV4-1 to TRBJ1-5, with a weak D call TRBD1 (6 bases). This CDR3 comprises 15 residues. Germline V gives CDR1 MGHRA, CDR2 YSYEKL. The germline V and J ends were trimmed by 4 bases and 5 bases, with 15 bases remaining between them.